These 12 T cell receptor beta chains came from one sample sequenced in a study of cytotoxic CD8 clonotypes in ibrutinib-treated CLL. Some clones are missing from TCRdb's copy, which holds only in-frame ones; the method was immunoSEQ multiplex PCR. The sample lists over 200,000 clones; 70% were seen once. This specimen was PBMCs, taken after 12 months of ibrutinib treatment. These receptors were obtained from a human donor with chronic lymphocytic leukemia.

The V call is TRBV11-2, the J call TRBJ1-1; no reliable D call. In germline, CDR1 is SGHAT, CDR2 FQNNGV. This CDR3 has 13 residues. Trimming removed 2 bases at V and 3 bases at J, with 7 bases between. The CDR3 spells CASSLRSDTEAFF. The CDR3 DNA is TGTGCCAGCAGCTTAAGGTCAGACACTGAAGCTTTCTTT.

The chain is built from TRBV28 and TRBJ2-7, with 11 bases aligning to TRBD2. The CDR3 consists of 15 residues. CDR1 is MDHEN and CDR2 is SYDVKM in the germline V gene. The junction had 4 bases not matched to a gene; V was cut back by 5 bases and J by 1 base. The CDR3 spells CASSRGTSGSYEQYF. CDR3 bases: TGTGCCAGCAGTCGGGGGACTAGCGGATCCTACGAGCAGTACTTC.

The CDR3 here is CASSRQGEVLYSGANVLTF. CDR3 coding DNA: TGTGCCAGCAGCAGACAGGGGGAGGTGTTATATTCTGGGGCCAACGTCCTGACTTTC. The rearrangement links TRBV5-7 to TRBJ2-6; 9 nucleotides line up with TRBD1. TRBV5-7 is labeled an ORF, and its function is uncertain. This CDR3 has 19 residues. After removal of 4 bases from V and 1 base from J, the junction contained 12 bases not matched to a gene.

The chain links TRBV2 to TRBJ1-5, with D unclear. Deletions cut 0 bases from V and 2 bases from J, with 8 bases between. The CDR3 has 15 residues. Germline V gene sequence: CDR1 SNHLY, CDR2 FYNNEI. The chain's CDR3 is CASSEAIRGNQPQHF. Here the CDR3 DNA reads TGTGCCAGCAGTGAAGCGATTAGGGGCAATCAGCCCCAGCATTTT.

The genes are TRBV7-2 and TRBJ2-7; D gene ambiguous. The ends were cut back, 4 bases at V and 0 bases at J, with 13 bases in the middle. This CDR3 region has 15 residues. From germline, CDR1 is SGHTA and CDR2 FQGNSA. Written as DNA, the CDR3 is TGTGCCAGCAGCTCCAGTTCCCGGTCCTCCTACGAGCAGTACTTC. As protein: CASSSSSRSSYEQYF.

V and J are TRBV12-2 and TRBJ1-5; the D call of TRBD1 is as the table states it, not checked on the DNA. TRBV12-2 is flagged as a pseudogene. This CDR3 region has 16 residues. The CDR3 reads CASRLVSGDGNQPQHF. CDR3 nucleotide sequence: TGTGCAAGTCGCTTAGTTTCAGGGGACGGTAATCAGCCCCAGCATTTT.

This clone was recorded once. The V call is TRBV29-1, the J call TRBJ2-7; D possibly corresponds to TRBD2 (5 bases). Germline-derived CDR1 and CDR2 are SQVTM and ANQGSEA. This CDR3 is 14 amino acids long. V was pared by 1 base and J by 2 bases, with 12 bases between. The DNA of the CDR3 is TGCAGCGTTGAAGCGTCGGGATTCCCCTACGAGCAGTACTTC. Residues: CSVEASGFPYEQYF.

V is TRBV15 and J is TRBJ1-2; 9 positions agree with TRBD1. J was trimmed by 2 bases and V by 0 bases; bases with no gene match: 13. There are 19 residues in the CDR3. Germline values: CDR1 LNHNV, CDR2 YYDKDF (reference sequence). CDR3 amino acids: CATSRDVRGTGQGNYGYTF. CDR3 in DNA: TGTGCCACCAGCAGAGATGTAAGGGGTACGGGACAGGGCAACTATGGCTACACCTTC.

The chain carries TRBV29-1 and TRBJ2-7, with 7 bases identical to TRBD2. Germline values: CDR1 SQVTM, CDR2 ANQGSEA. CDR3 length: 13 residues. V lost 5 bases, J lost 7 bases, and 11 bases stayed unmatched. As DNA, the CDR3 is TGCAGCGTTAAAACGGGAAGGGGAGGGGAGCAGTACTTC. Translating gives CSVKTGRGGEQYF.

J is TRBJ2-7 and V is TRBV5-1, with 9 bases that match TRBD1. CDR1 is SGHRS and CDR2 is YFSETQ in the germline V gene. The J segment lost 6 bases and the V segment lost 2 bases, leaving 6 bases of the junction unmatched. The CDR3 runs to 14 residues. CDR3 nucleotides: TGCGCCAGCAGCTTACAGGGGGCAAGAGGCGAGCAGTACTTC. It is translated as CASSLQGARGEQYF.

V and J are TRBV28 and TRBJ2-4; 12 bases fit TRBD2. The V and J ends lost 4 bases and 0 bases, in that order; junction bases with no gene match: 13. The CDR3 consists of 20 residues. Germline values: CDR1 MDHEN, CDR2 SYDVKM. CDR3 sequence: CASSYLAGGGSTLAKNIQYF. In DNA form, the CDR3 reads TGTGCCAGCAGTTATCTAGCGGGAGGGGGCTCCACTTTAGCCAAAAACATTCAGTACTTC.

CDR3 protein: CASSLRGGTGELFF. The CDR3 DNA follows: TGTGCCAGCAGCTTACGGGGGGGCACCGGGGAGCTGTTTTTT. The chain has TRBV13 and TRBJ2-2; 8 positions match TRBD2. This CDR3 has 14 residues. Germline V CDR1 and CDR2: PRHDT, FYEKMQ (reference sequence). The junction had 0 bases not matched to a gene; V was cut back by 2 bases and J by 4 bases.